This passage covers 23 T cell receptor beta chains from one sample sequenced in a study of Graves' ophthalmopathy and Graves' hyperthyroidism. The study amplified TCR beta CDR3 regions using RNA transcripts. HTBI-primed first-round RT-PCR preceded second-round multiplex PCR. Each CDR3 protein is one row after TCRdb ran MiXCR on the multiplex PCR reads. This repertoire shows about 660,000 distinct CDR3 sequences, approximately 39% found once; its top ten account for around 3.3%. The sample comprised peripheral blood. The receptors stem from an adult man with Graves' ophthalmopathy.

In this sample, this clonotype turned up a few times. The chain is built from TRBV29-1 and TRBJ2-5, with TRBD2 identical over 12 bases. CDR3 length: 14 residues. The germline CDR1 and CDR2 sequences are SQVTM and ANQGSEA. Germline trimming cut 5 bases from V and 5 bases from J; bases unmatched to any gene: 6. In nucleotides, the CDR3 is TGCAGCGTTTACACTAGCGGGGGGACGGAGACCCAGTACTTC. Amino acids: CSVYTSGGTETQYF.

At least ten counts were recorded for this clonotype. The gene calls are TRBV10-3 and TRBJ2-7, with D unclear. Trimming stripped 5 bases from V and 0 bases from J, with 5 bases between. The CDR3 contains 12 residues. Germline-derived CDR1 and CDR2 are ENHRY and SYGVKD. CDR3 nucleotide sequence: TGTGCCATCAGTCGACACTCCTACGAGCAGTACTTC. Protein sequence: CAISRHSYEQYF.

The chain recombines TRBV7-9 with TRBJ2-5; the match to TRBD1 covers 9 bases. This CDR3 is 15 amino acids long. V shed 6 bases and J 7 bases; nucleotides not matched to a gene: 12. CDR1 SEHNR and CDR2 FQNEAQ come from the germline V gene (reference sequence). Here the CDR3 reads CASSFPGQGGGTQYF. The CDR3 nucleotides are TGTGCCAGCAGTTTCCCGGGACAGGGAGGTGGGACCCAGTACTTC.

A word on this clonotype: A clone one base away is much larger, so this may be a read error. CDR3 DNA: TGCGCCAGCAGCCAAGCTCCTATCGGTGGCCACACCTTC. It codes for CASSQAPIGGHTF. The genes are TRBV7-2 and TRBJ1-2, with D uncertain. In germline, CDR1 is SGHTA, CDR2 FQGNSA. This CDR3 has 13 residues. Supplemented by reference TRBV7-2 and TRBJ1-2, the full variable domain reads GAGVSQSPSNKVTEKGKDVELRCDPISGHTALYWYRQSLGQGLEFLIYFQGNSAPDKSGLPSDRFSAERTGGSVSTLTIQRTQQEDSAVYLCASSQAPIGGHTFGSGTRLTVV.

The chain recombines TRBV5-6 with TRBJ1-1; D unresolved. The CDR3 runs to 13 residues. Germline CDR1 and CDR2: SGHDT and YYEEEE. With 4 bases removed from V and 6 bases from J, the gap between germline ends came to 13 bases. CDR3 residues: CASSMDGPAEAFF. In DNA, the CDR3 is TGTGCCAGCAGCATGGACGGCCCCGCTGAAGCTTTCTTT.

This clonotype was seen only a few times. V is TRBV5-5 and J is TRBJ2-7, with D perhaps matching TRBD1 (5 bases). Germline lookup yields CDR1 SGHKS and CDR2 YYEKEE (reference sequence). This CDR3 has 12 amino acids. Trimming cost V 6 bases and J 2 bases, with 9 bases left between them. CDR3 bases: TGTGCCAGCAATACAGGACCCTACGAGCAGTACTTC. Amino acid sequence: CASNTGPYEQYF.

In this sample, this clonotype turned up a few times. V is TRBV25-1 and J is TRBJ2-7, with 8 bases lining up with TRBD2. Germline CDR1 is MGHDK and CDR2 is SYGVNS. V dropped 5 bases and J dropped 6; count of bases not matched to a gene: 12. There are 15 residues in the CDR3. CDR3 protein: CASSYSPGGRLEQYF. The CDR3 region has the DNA TGTGCCAGCAGTTACTCGCCGGGGGGGCGTCTCGAGCAGTACTTC.

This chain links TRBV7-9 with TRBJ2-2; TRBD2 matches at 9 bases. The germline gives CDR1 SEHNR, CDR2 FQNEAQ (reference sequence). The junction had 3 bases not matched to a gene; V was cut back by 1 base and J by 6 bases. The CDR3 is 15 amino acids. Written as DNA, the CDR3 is TGTGCCAGCAGCTTAGTTAGCGGGAGCGCCGGGGAGCTGTTTTTT. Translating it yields CASSLVSGSAGELFF.

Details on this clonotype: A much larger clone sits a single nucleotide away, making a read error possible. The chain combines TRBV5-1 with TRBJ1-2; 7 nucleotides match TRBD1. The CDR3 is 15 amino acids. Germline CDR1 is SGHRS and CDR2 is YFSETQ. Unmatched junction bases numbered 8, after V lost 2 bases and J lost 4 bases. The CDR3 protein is CASSLGQANGYGYTF. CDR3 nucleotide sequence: TGCGCCAGCAGCTTAGGACAGGCCAACGGCTATGGCTACACCTTC.

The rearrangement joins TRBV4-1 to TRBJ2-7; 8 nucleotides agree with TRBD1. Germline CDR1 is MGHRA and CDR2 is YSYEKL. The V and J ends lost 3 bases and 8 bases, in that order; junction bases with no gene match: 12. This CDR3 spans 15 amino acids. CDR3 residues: CASSQPGQVLRKQYF. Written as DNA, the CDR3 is TGCGCCAGCAGCCAGCCGGGACAGGTCCTACGGAAGCAGTACTTC.

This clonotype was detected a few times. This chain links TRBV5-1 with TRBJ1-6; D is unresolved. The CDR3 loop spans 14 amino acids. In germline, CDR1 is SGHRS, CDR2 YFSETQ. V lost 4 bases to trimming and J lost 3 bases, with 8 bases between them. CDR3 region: CASSPEGYNSPLHF. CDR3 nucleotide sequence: TGCGCCAGCAGCCCCGAGGGCTATAATTCACCCCTCCACTTT. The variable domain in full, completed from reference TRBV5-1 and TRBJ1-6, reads KAGVTQTPRYLIKTRGQQVTLSCSPISGHRSVSWYQQTPGQGLQFLFEYFSETQRNKGNFPGRFSGRQFSNSRSEMNVSTLELGDSALYLCASSPEGYNSPLHFGNGTRLTVT.

CDR3 residues: CASMGLANYGYTF. Here the CDR3 DNA reads TGTGCCAGCATGGGGTTAGCTAACTATGGCTACACCTTC. The chain has TRBV2 and TRBJ1-2; D is unclear. This CDR3 is 13 amino acids long. The germline V gene encodes CDR1 SNHLY and CDR2 FYNNEI. With 7 bases removed from V and 0 bases from J, the gap between germline ends came to 9 bases.

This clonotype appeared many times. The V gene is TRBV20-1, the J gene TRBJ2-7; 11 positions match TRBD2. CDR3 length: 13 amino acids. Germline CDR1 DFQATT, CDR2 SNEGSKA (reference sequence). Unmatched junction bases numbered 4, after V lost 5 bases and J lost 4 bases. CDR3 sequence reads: CSAAGTSGYEQYF. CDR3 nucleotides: TGCAGTGCTGCCGGGACTAGCGGTTACGAGCAGTACTTC.

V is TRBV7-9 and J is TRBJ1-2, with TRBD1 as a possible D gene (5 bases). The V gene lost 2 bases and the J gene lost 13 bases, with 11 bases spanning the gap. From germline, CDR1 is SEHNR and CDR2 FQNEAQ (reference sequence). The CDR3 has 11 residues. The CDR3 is CASSLQGEGTF. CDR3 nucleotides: TGTGCCAGCAGCTTACAGGGCGAGGGCACCTTC.

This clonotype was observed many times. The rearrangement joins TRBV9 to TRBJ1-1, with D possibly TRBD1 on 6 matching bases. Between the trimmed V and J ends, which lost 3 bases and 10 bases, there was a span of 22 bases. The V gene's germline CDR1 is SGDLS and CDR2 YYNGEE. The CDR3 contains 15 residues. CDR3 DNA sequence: TGTGCCAGCAGCGCCTACAGGGTTAGGGGTGCTCCAGCTTTCTTT. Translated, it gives CASSAYRVRGAPAFF.

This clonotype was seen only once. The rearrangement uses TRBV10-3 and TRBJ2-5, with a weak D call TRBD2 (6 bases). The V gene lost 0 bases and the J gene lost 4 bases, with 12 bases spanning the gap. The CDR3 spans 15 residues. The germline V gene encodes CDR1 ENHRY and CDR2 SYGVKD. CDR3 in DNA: TGTGCCATCAGTGAGTCTTCTGGGAGGCCAGAGACCCAGTACTTC. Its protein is CAISESSGRPETQYF.

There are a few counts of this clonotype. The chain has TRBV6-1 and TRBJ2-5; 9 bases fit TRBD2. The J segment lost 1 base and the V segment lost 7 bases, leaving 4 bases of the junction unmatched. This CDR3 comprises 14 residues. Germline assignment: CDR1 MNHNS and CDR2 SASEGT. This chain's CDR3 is CASTRGGAQETQYF. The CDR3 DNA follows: TGTGCCAGCACCCGCGGGGGGGCCCAAGAGACCCAGTACTTC.

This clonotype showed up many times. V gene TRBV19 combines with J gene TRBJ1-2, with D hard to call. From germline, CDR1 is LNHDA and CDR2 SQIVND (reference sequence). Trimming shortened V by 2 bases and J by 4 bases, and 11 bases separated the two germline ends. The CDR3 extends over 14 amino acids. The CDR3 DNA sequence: TGTGCCAGTAGTATACACCAGGCGGGCTATGGCTACACCTTC. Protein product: CASSIHQAGYGYTF.

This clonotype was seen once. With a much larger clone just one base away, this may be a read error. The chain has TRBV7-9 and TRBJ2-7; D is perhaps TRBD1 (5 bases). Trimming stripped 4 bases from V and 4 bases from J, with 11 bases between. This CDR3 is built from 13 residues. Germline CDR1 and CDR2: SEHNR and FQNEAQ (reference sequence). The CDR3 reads CASSSQGRYEQYF. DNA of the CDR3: TGTGCCAGCAGCTCTCAGGGTCGGTACGAGCAGTACTTC.

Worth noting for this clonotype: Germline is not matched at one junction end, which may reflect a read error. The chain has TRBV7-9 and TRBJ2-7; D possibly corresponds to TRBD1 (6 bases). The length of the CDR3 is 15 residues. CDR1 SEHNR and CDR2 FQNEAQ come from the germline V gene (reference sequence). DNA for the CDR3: TGTGCCAGCAGCTTAGGGCAGGGGTCGTCCTACGAGCAGGACTTC. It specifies CASSLGQGSSYEQDF. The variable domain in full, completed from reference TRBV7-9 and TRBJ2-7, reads DTGVSQNPRHKITKRGQNVTFRCDPISEHNRLYWYRQTLGQGPEFLTYFQNEAQLEKSRLLSDRFSAERPKGSFSTLEIQRTEQGDSAMYLCASSLGQGSSYEQDFGPGTRLTVT.

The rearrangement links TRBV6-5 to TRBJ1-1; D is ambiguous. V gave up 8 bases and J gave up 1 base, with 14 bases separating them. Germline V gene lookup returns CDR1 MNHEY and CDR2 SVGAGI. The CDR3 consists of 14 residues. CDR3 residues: CASLRTSGNTEAFF. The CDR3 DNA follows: TGTGCCAGCCTTCGGACTAGCGGGAACACTGAAGCTTTCTTT.

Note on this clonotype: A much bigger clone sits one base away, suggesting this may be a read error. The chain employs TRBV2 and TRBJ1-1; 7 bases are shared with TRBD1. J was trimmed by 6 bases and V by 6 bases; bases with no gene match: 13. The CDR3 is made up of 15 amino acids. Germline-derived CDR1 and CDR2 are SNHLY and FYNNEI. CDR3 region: CASSSRRGFVAEAFF. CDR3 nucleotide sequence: TGTGCCAGCAGCAGTCGCAGGGGGTTCGTAGCTGAAGCTTTCTTT.

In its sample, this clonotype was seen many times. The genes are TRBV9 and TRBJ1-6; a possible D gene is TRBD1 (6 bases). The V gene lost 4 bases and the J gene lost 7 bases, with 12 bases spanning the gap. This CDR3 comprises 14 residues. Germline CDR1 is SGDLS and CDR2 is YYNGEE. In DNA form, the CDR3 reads TGTGCCAGCAGCCTAGGGGGTTTAAATTCACCCCTCCACTTT. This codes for CASSLGGLNSPLHF.